This is a list of T cell receptor beta chains from one sample in a study of shared clonotypes between healthy human individuals. The repertoire was sequenced with immunoSEQ multiplex PCR; TCRdb's copy has only in-frame clones and lacks some. The sample contains around 1.9 million clones, approximately 94% of which appear only once. The sample was naive CD8+ T cells from PBMCs. These receptor sequences come from a man in his late teens or twenties in good health. Some clones in this sample may be carry-over from other donors' samples. The conserved cysteine and the conserved F or W are not part of the CDR3 here. Each record gives: V gene, D gene, J gene, CDR3 protein. D genes are given only for firm matches.

TRBV6-6	-	TRBJ2-2	ASSYSASSNTGELF
TRBV29-1	-	TRBJ1-2	SVERVRLDYGYT
TRBV11-2	-	TRBJ1-1	ASSSTPRDEAF
TRBV4-1	TRBD2	TRBJ2-7	ASSHSRVGEGQY
TRBV1	-	TRBJ2-2	TSSQVGTSGTAGELF
TRBV7-8	TRBD1	TRBJ1-1	ASSLTGQEIRAF
TRBV23-1	-	TRBJ2-7	ASSQSVARIYEQY
TRBV11-2	-	TRBJ2-7	ASTRALSKYEQY
TRBV2	-	TRBJ1-3	ASSFKAAVSGNTIY
TRBV25-1	TRBD1	TRBJ2-7	ASSERDSSYEQY
TRBV2	-	TRBJ1-5	ASSDLYSNQPQH
TRBV6-4	-	TRBJ2-1	ASSPTRISYNEQF
TRBV9	-	TRBJ2-6	ASMGANVLT
TRBV6-1	TRBD2	TRBJ2-7	ASSDGTSVFYEQY
TRBV13	TRBD1	TRBJ1-5	ASSIRGQSRQPQH
TRBV9	TRBD1	TRBJ2-3	ASRPGQGRTDTQY
TRBV27	-	TRBJ2-5	ASSDSWTQY
TRBV14	-	TRBJ2-1	ASSLKGSSYNEQF
TRBV15	-	TRBJ1-5	ATSDRDISYSNQPQH
TRBV27	-	TRBJ2-7	ASRARGGALSYEQY
TRBV28	-	TRBJ2-7	AISRGGTYEQY
TRBV29-1	-	TRBJ2-5	SVEGLAKAGTQY
TRBV4-1	TRBD1	TRBJ1-5	ASSQRQGAGSQPQH
TRBV13	-	TRBJ2-7	ASSLEGESYEQY
TRBV29-1	-	-	SVGLVAEDSYEQY
TRBV19	-	TRBJ1-2	ATEGELGYGYT
TRBV10-3	-	TRBJ1-2	AIRGQVGADYGYT
TRBV6-1	TRBD2	TRBJ2-5	APAGRGETQY
TRBV4-2	-	TRBJ2-7	ASSQVVQASYEQY
TRBV27	TRBD1	TRBJ2-7	ASSNVGTGSDEQY
TRBV27	TRBD2	TRBJ2-5	ASTRLAGSSMGETQY
TRBV2	-	TRBJ2-1	ASSEEPEQF
TRBV7-9	-	TRBJ1-1	ASSLGGATNTEAF
TRBV28	-	TRBJ2-2	ASNQGNGGELF
TRBV29-1	-	TRBJ1-2	SVEDYSAGYGYT
TRBV9	TRBD1	TRBJ1-1	ASSVGGQGGLNTEAF
TRBV16	-	TRBJ1-1	ASSQSQNTEAF
TRBV4-1	-	TRBJ2-7	ASSQGRGRERYEQY
TRBV12-1	-	TRBJ1-4	ASSRQGQPAPGKLF
TRBV2	TRBD1	TRBJ2-7	ASSDGGQGYEQY
TRBV28	-	TRBJ2-1	ASKQGDGFYNEQF
TRBV23-1	TRBD2	TRBJ2-3	ASSQYLAGEADTQY
TRBV27	TRBD2	TRBJ2-7	ASSLGLAGVDEQY
TRBV9	-	TRBJ2-1	ASSVAGGLGNEQF
TRBV28	TRBD1	TRBJ2-1	ASRPGTDYNEQF
TRBV5-1	-	TRBJ1-1	ASSFTGASEAF
TRBV13	-	TRBJ1-3	ASSLDISGNTIY
TRBV5-1	TRBD1	TRBJ2-1	ASSSDRLDNEQF
TRBV6-1	-	TRBJ2-3	ASSGTFRTDTQY
TRBV27	-	TRBJ1-2	ASSKGPNYGYT
TRBV9	TRBD1	TRBJ2-2	ASSVPGQGTNAGELF
TRBV27	TRBD2	TRBJ2-1	ASSLGTTRGFDEQF
TRBV11-1	TRBD2	TRBJ2-5	ASSLLAEVPTQY
TRBV5-6	TRBD2	TRBJ2-1	ASSPGGLAFNEQF
TRBV27	-	TRBJ1-5	ASSYTGIGQPQH